A single sample is the source of the 18 T cell receptor beta chains below, sequenced in a study of PD-1 blockade in classical Hodgkin lymphoma. The data were produced by immunoSEQ multiplex PCR, yet TCRdb's version contains in-frame clones alone and is incomplete. There are 7,200 or so clones in the sample; roughly 71% occur only once, and approximately 35% lies in the top ten. All patients experienced relapse after autologous stem cell transplantation, and brentuximab vedotin exposure was variable. The sample in question was peripheral blood mononuclear cells (PBMCs), obtained before the second cycle of nivolumab. The origin of the receptors is a human donor with classical Hodgkin lymphoma.

The V gene is TRBV6-5, the J gene TRBJ2-2; the match to TRBD1 covers 9 bases. This CDR3 region has 16 residues. CDR1 MNHEY and CDR2 SVGAGI come from the germline V gene. The J segment lost 2 bases and the V segment lost 4 bases, leaving 5 bases of the junction unmatched. The CDR3 nucleotides read TGTGCCAGCAGTTCGGGACAGGGTGGAAACACCGGGGAGCTGTTTTTT. Encoded protein: CASSSGQGGNTGELFF.

J is TRBJ2-2 and V is TRBV5-5; no clear D. Per germline, CDR1 SGHKS and CDR2 YYEKEE (reference sequence). Between the trimmed V and J ends, which lost 0 bases and 3 bases, there was a span of 12 bases. CDR3 length: 16 residues. The CDR3 sequence: CASSLAPRGDTGELFF. The CDR3 region has the DNA TGTGCCAGCAGCTTGGCACCCCGAGGTGACACCGGGGAGCTGTTTTTT.

The chain employs TRBV28 and TRBJ2-3, with D tentatively TRBD1 or TRBD2 (5 bases each). Germline CDR1 reads MDHEN; CDR2 reads SYDVKM. Trimming stripped 2 bases from V and 0 bases from J, with 15 bases between. This CDR3 is 17 amino acids long. The CDR3 here is CASSLETGTESTDTQYF. CDR3 sequence (DNA): TGTGCCAGCAGTTTAGAAACCGGGACGGAGAGCACAGATACGCAGTATTTT. The full variable domain, completed using reference TRBV28 and TRBJ2-3, is DVKVTQSSRYLVKRTGEKVFLECVQDMDHENMFWYRQDPGLGLRLIYFSYDVKMKEKGDIPEGYSVSREKKERFSLILESASTNQTSMYLCASSLETGTESTDTQYFGPGTRLTVL.

The rearrangement uses TRBV19 and TRBJ2-2, with 7 bases lining up with TRBD1. Per the germline V gene, CDR1 is LNHDA and CDR2 is SQIVND (reference sequence). V lost 0 bases, J lost 4 bases, and 5 bases stayed unmatched. The CDR3 consists of 16 residues. The CDR3 coding sequence is TGTGCCAGTAGTATAGAAAAGGGGGCGAGCACCGGGGAGCTGTTTTTT. Its protein is CASSIEKGASTGELFF.

The chain is built from TRBV5-4 and TRBJ2-7, with 7 positions matching TRBD1. With V trimmed by 2 bases and J by 9 bases, 11 bases remained unmatched. This CDR3 is 14 amino acids long. Germline V gives CDR1 SGHNT, CDR2 YYREEE (reference sequence). CDR3 region: CASSFGTALSGQYF. In DNA form, the CDR3 reads TGTGCCAGCAGCTTTGGGACAGCCTTGAGCGGGCAGTACTTC.

This chain joins TRBV12-5 and TRBJ2-1, with TRBD1 matching over 7 bases. The trim removed 4 bases at V and 4 bases at J, leaving 7 bases unmatched. The CDR3 loop spans 15 amino acids. Germline CDR1 and CDR2: LGHNT and FRNRAP. CDR3 nucleotide sequence: TGTGCTAGTGGTTGGGACAGCGGCGTGTACAATGAGCAGTTCTTC. Protein sequence: CASGWDSGVYNEQFF.

The J gene is TRBJ1-1, the V gene TRBV6-5; no clear D. The CDR3 has 15 amino acids. Germline CDR1 reads MNHEY; CDR2 reads SVGAGI. V gave up 2 bases and J gave up 1 base, with 11 bases separating them. As DNA, the CDR3 is TGTGCCAGCAGTTACAGGATAAGGGCGAACACTGAAGCTTTCTTT. Protein: CASSYRIRANTEAFF.

By sample share, this clone is large. The V call is TRBV11-2, the J call TRBJ2-7, with TRBD1 matching over 8 bases. Germline V gives CDR1 SGHAT, CDR2 FQNNGV. After removal of 0 bases from V and 10 bases from J, the junction contained 5 bases not matched to a gene. This CDR3 has 13 residues. CDR3 loop: CASSLEGTGGQYF. For the CDR3, the DNA is TGTGCCAGCAGCTTAGAGGGTACAGGGGGTCAGTACTTC.

The CDR3 coding sequence is TGTGCCAGCAGTGATGTCGATGGGACCCAGTACTTC. Amino acids: CASSDVDGTQYF. This chain joins TRBV2 and TRBJ2-5; D unclear. Germline-derived CDR1 and CDR2 are SNHLY and FYNNEI. This CDR3 comprises 12 residues. V lost 3 bases to trimming and J lost 7 bases, with 9 bases between them.

The V call is TRBV5-1, the J call TRBJ2-2; a possible D gene is TRBD1 (5 bases). The CDR3 is 16 residues long. CDR1 is SGHRS, CDR2 YFSETQ, per germline. The V and J ends lost 4 bases and 0 bases respectively, with 13 bases between them. CDR3 bases: TGCGCCAGCAGCGCACAGACAGTAACGAACACCGGGGAGCTGTTTTTT. Translated, it gives CASSAQTVTNTGELFF. The full variable domain, rest sourced from reference TRBV5-1 and TRBJ2-2, is KAGVTQTPRYLIKTRGQQVTLSCSPISGHRSVSWYQQTPGQGLQFLFEYFSETQRNKGNFPGRFSGRQFSNSRSEMNVSTLELGDSALYLCASSAQTVTNTGELFFGEGSRLTVL.

V and J are TRBV6-5 and TRBJ2-3; TRBD2 aligns across 11 bases. The CDR3 consists of 15 residues. V dropped 8 bases and J dropped 0; count of bases not matched to a gene: 4. The V gene's germline CDR1 is MNHEY and CDR2 SVGAGI. The CDR3 bases are TGTGCCAGCCAACTAGCGGGAGTGAGCACAGATACGCAGTATTTT. Its protein is CASQLAGVSTDTQYF.

This clone is a singleton in its sample. This chain uses TRBV5-1 with TRBJ2-3; D may be TRBD2 (5 bases). V was cut by 4 bases and J by 0 bases, with 9 bases left in between. The CDR3 is 14 amino acids. In germline, CDR1 is SGHRS, CDR2 YFSETQ. This CDR3 reads CASSITGSTDTQYF. The CDR3 nucleotides are TGCGCCAGCAGCATTACGGGAAGCACAGATACGCAGTATTTT.

The V call is TRBV7-9, the J call TRBJ1-5; D may be TRBD1 (5 bases). Trimming took off 5 bases at V and 4 bases at J, with 9 bases between the two ends. The length of the CDR3 is 13 residues. CDR1 is SEHNR and CDR2 is FQNEAQ in the germline V gene (reference sequence). In DNA, the CDR3 is TGTGCCAGCAGCCCCGGGGGTAATCAGCCCCAGCATTTT. It yields the protein CASSPGGNQPQHF.

This clone was detected once. The J gene is TRBJ1-2, the V gene TRBV27; 7 bases are a match to TRBD1. The CDR3 consists of 14 residues. J lost 2 bases, V lost 7 bases, and 7 bases had no gene match. CDR1 MNHEY and CDR2 SMNVEV come from the germline V gene (reference sequence). The CDR3 reads CASTKSGGNYGYTF. In nucleotides, the CDR3 is TGTGCCAGCACCAAATCAGGGGGAAACTATGGCTACACCTTC.

This clone was counted a single time. This chain links TRBV7-8 with TRBJ2-6; 7 bases are shared with TRBD2. Per the germline V gene, CDR1 is SGHVS and CDR2 is FQNEAQ. V shed 0 bases, J shed 9 bases, and the junction held 17 bases outside the gene matches. This CDR3 region has 19 residues. The CDR3, as DNA: TGTGCCAGCAGCTTAGCAGTTCATGAGGGAGCGGGGATTGGCAACGTCCTGACTTTC. Its translation is CASSLAVHEGAGIGNVLTF.

This clone was detected only a few times. The gene calls are TRBV11-2 and TRBJ2-6; D is undetermined. CDR1 and CDR2 from the germline V gene are SGHAT and FQNNGV. CDR3 size: 17 residues. Trimming cost V 3 bases and J 0 bases, with 12 bases left between them. CDR3 coding DNA: TGTGCCAGCAGCTTTAACGCACAGAGCTCTGGGGCCAACGTCCTGACTTTC. This gives the protein CASSFNAQSSGANVLTF.

The rearrangement joins TRBV29-1 to TRBJ2-1, with 9 bases matching TRBD2. From germline, CDR1 is SQVTM and CDR2 ANQGSEA. J gave up 9 bases and V 3 bases, and 6 bases lay outside the gene matches. The CDR3 runs to 13 residues. The CDR3 nucleotides are TGCAGCGTTGACGGGCTAGCGGGAACTGAGCAGTTCTTC. This codes for CSVDGLAGTEQFF.

This chain links TRBV5-4 with TRBJ2-7, with TRBD1 matching 8 bases. The CDR3 is 15 amino acids. Germline CDR1 and CDR2: SGHNT and YYREEE (reference sequence). The V segment lost 1 base and the J segment 2 bases; nucleotides outside the gene matches: 5. CDR3 amino acids: CASSLRDRYTYEQYF. The CDR3 coding sequence is TGTGCCAGCAGCTTGCGGGACAGGTACACCTACGAGCAGTACTTC.